Listed below are T cell receptor beta chains from one sample, sequenced in a study of blood T cell repertoires in COVID-19. Repertoires were generated with immunoSEQ multiplex PCR, while TCRdb's copy carries only in-frame clones and drops some. Of under 200,000 clones in the sample, about 80% were seen once. The sample comprised PBMCs or T cells enriched from blood (not recorded which). These receptor sequences come from a woman between 55 and 75 years old with acute COVID-19. CDR3s leave out the opening cysteine and the closing phenylalanine or tryptophan. D genes are given only for firm matches.

>TRBV4-3|TRBD2
ASSPRTSGDTGELF
>TRBV18|-
ASSPYPRGMEGYT
>TRBV5-6|-
ASSLGGIYEQY
>TRBV15|-
ATSSSGTAGQPQH
>TRBV7-2|TRBD1
ASSNRQGTNTEAF
>TRBV19|TRBD1
ASSLSHRGGGNQPQH
>TRBV24-1|TRBD1
ATSGTGGFGQF
>TRBV27|-
ASSRDRGGKEAF
>TRBV2|TRBD1
ASRATGGSEQY
>TRBV19|-
ASSRGGTNYGYT
>TRBV27|-
ASIHGLGPPYEQY
>TRBV6-5|TRBD1
ASRGTGMVSPLH
>TRBV28|-
ASSSQAAGKEGGYT